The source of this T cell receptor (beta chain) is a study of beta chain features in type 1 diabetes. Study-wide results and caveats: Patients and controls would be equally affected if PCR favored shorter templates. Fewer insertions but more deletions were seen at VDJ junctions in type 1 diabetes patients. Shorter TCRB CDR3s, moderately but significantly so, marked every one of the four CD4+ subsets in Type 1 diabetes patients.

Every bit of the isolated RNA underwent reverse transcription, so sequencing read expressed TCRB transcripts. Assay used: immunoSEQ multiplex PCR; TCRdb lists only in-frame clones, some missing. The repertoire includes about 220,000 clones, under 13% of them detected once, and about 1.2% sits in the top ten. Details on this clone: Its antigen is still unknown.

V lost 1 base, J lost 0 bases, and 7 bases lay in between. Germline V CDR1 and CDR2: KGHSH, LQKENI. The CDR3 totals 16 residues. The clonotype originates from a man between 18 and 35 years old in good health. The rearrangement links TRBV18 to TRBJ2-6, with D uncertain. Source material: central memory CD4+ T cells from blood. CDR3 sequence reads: CASSPRPGSGANVLTF. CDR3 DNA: TGTGCCAGCTCACCACGCCCGGGCTCTGGGGCCAACGTCCTGACTTTC. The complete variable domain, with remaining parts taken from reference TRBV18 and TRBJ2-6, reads NAGVMQNPRHLVRRRGQEARLRCSPMKGHSHVYWYRQLPEEGLKFMVYLQKENIIDESGMPKERFSAEFPKEGPSILRIQQVVRGDSAAYFCASSPRPGSGANVLTFGAGSRLTVL.